This entry concerns a single T cell receptor beta chain. As processed by the authors: Quantification of nucleated cells was approximated via reference gene primer amplification. TCRdb's copy holds only in-frame clones and misses some; the assay was immunoSEQ multiplex PCR. V and J calls and clone size follow that table, whereas D and trimming were derived from the DNA. Here the sample spans 140,000 or so clones, 80% to 85% being singletons. The data derive from a study of blood T cell repertoires in COVID-19. Turning to the study itself: Sites in the United States, Italy and Spain provided acute and convalescent COVID-19 samples. T cells, B-cell-depleted T cells, or PBMCs supplied cDNA or gDNA.

The sequence came from a woman over 75 with acute or convalescent COVID-19. The material sequenced was peripheral blood.

CDR3 region: CASSLQGRGKETQYF. In DNA, the CDR3 is TGTGCCAGCAGCTTGCAGGGCAGAGGTAAAGAGACCCAGTACTTC. This sequence joins TRBV5-4 and TRBJ2-5, with D possibly TRBD1 on 5 matching bases. V dropped 1 base and J dropped 3 bases, with 13 bases sitting between them. CDR1 is SGHNT and CDR2 is YYREEE in the germline V gene (reference sequence). CDR3 size: 15 residues.